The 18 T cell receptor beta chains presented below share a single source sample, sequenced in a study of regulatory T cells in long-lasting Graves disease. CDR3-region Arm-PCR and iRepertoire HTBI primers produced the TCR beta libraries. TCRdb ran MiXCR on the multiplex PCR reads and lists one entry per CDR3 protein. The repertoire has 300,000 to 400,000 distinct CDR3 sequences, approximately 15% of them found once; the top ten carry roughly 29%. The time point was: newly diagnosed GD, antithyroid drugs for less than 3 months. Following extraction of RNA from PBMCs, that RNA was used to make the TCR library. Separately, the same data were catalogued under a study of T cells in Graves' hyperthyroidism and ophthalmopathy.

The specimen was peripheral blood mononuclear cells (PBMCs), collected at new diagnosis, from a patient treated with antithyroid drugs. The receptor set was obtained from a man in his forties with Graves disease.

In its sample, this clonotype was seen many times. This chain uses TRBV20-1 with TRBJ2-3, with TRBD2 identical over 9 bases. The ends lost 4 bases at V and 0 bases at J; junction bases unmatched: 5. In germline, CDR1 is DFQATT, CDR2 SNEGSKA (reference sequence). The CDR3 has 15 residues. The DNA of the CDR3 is TGCAGTGCTACCCAGCGGGGGGAAAGCACAGATACGCAGTATTTT. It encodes CSATQRGESTDTQYF.

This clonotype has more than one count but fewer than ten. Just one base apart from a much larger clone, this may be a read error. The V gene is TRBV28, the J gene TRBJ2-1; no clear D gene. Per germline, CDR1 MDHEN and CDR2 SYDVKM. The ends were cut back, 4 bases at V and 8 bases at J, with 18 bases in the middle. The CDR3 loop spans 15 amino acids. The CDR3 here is CASSSTRRIHDEQFF. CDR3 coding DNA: TGTGCCAGCAGTTCGACACGGAGAATCCACGATGAGCAGTTCTTC.

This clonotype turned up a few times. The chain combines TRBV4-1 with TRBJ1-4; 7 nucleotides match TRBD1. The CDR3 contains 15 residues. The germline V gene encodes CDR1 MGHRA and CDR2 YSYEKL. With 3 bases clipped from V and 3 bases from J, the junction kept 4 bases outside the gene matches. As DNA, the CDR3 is TGCGCCAGCAGCCATTACGACAGGGCTAATGAAAAACTGTTTTTT. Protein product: CASSHYDRANEKLFF.

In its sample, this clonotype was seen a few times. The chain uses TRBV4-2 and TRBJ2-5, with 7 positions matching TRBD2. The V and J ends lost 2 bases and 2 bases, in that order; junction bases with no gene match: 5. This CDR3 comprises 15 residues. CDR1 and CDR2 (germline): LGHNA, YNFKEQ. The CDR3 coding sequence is TGTGCCAGCAGCCAAACGGGGAGGGTTCAAGAGACCCAGTACTTC. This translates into CASSQTGRVQETQYF.

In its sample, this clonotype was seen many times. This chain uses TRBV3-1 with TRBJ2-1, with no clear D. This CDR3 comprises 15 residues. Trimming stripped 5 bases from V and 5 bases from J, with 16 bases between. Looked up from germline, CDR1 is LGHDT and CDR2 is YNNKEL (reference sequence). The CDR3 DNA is TGTGCCAGCAGCTACCGGCAGCGCCCGGACAATGAGCAGTTCTTC. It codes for CASSYRQRPDNEQFF.

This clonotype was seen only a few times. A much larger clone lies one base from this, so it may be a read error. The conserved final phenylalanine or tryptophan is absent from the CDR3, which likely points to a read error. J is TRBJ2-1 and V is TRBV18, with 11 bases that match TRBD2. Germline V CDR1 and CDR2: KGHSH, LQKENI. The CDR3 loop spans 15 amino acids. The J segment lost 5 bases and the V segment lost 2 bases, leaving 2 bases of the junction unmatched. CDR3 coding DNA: TGTGCCAGCTCACCAATAGCGGGGGGGCACAATGAGCAGTTCTCC. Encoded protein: CASSPIAGGHNEQFS.

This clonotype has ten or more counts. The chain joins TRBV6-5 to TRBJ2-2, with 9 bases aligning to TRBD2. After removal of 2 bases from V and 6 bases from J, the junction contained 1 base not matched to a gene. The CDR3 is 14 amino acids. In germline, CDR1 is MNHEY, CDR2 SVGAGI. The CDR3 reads CASSYPSGAGELFF. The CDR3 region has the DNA TGTGCCAGCAGTTACCCTAGCGGGGCCGGGGAGCTGTTTTTT.

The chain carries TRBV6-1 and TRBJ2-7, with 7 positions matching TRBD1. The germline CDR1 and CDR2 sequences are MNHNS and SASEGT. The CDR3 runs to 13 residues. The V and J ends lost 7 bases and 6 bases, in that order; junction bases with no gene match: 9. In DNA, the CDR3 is TGTGCCAGCATCCTACAGGGGATTGGCGAGCAGTACTTC. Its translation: CASILQGIGEQYF.

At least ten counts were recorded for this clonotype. The CDR3 bases are TGTGCCAGCAGTTTCTGGGGACGGGGTAATGAAAAACTGTTTTTT. Amino acids: CASSFWGRGNEKLFF. This chain links TRBV28 with TRBJ1-4; possible D gene TRBD1, 5 bases. Germline assignment: CDR1 MDHEN and CDR2 SYDVKM. The V end was cut by 3 bases, the J end by 4 bases, with 12 bases between. The CDR3 runs to 15 residues. The whole variable domain, filled in from reference TRBV28 and TRBJ1-4, reads DVKVTQSSRYLVKRTGEKVFLECVQDMDHENMFWYRQDPGLGLRLIYFSYDVKMKEKGDIPEGYSVSREKKERFSLILESASTNQTSMYLCASSFWGRGNEKLFFGSGTQLSVL.

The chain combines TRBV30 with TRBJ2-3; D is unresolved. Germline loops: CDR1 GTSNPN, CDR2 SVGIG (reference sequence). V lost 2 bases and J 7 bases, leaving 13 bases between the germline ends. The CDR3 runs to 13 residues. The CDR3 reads CAWSRPDSYTQYF. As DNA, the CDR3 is TGTGCCTGGAGTCGACCCGATTCATATACGCAGTATTTT.

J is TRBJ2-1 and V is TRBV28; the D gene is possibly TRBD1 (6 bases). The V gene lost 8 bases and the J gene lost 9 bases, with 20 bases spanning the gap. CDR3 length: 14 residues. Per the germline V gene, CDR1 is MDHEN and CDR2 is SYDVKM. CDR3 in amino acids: CASERDIGAREQFF. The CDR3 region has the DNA TGTGCCAGCGAACGGGACATTGGGGCCCGTGAGCAGTTCTTC.

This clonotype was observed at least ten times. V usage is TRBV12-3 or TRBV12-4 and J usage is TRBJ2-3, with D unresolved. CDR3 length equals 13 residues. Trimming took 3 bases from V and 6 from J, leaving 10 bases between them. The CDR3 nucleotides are TGTGCCAGCAGTTTTTATGTGGGGGATACGCAGTATTTT. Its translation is CASSFYVGDTQYF.

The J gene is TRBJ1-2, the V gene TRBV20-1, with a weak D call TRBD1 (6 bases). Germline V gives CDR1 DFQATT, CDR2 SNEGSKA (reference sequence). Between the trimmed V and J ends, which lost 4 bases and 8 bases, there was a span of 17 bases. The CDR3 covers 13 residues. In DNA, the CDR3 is TGCAGTGCTATCTTGACAGGCCGGCGAGGCTACACCTTC. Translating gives CSAILTGRRGYTF.

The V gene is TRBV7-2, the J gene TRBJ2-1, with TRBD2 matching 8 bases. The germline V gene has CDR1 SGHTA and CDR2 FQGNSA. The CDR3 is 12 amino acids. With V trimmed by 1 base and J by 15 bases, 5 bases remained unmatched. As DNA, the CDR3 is TGTGCCAGCAGCTTAGGAGGCGGGGGGCTGTTCTTC. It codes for CASSLGGGGLFF.

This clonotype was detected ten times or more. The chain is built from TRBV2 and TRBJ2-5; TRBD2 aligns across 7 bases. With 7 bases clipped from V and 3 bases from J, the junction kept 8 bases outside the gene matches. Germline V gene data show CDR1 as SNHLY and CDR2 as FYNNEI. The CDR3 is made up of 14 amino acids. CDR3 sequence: CASIPLRGKETQYF. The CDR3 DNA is TGTGCCAGCATTCCCCTGCGGGGGAAAGAGACCCAGTACTTC.

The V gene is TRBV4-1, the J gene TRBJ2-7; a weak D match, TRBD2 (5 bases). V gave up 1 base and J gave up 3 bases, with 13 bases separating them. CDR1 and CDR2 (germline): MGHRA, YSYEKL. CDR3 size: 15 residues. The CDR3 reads CASSQVGQRSYEQYF. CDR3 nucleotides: TGCGCCAGCAGCCAAGTGGGCCAGCGGAGCTACGAGCAGTACTTC.

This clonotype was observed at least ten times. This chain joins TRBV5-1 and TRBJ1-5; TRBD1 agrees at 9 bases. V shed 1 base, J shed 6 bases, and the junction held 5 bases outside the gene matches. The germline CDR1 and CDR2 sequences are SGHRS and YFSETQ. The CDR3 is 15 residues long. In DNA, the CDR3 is TGCGCCAGCAGCTTGACAGGGGGCGCGGGTCAGCCCCAGCATTTT. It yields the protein CASSLTGGAGQPQHF.

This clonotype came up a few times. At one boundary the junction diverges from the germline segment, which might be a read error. CDR3: CASSNSGGASWDEQLF. CDR3 bases: TGTGCCAGCAGCAATAGCGGGGGGGCCAGTTGGGATGAGCAGCTCTTC. The chain has TRBV28 and TRBJ2-1; TRBD2 agrees at 11 bases. The CDR3 is 16 residues long. Germline V gene data show CDR1 as MDHEN and CDR2 as SYDVKM.